This entry lists 5 T cell receptor beta chains sequenced from one sample in a study of identifying expanded T cells in peripheral blood. Only in-frame clones appear in the TCRdb table, and some are missing; sequencing was by immunoSEQ multiplex PCR. Among approximately 100,000 clones listed, around 88% were seen once. Sequencing input: blood. The receptor source for this set is a person aged 18 to 69 in good health.

The chain is built from TRBV30 and TRBJ2-5; TRBD1 matches 9 bases. This CDR3 comprises 16 residues. Trimming cost V 3 bases and J 7 bases; bases outside gene matches: 15. Germline V gene data show CDR1 as GTSNPN and CDR2 as SVGIG (reference sequence). The CDR3 DNA is TGTGCCTGGAGCGATTCCGGGACAGGGCGGTTCGGGACCCAGTACTTC. It specifies CAWSDSGTGRFGTQYF.

DNA for the CDR3: TGTGCCAGCAGCCAAGTAGCGGGGGGGCTAGGATTCTTC. Its protein product is CASSQVAGGLGFF. The chain is built from TRBV4-2 and TRBJ2-1; 11 bases align to TRBD2. This CDR3 region has 13 residues. The germline V gene encodes CDR1 LGHNA and CDR2 YNFKEQ. V lost 1 base, J lost 16 bases, and 6 bases stayed unmatched.

The chain carries TRBV6-6 and TRBJ1-3; D is possibly TRBD1 (6 bases). Germline V gives CDR1 MNHNY, CDR2 SVGAGI (reference sequence). The germline V and J ends were trimmed by 6 bases and 0 bases, with 9 bases remaining between them. This CDR3 is 14 amino acids long. The CDR3, as DNA: TGTGCCAGCAGCGGGACAAACTCTGGAAACACCATATATTTT. It encodes CASSGTNSGNTIYF.

The chain recombines TRBV28 with TRBJ1-2; 8 bases fit TRBD1. CDR1 is MDHEN and CDR2 is SYDVKM in the germline V gene. With 3 bases clipped from V and 6 bases from J, the junction kept 3 bases outside the gene matches. This CDR3 has 13 residues. CDR3 DNA: TGTGCCAGCAGTTTGACAGGGGCACATGGCTACACCTTC. This translates into CASSLTGAHGYTF.

V usage is TRBV6-1 and J usage is TRBJ1-5; tentatively, D is TRBD1 (5 bases). The CDR3 is 14 amino acids. V was cut by 8 bases and J by 3 bases, with 14 bases left in between. Germline loops: CDR1 MNHNS, CDR2 SASEGT. Here the CDR3 reads CASFRGGPNQPQHF. The DNA for the CDR3 is TGTGCCAGCTTTAGGGGCGGACCCAATCAGCCCCAGCATTTT.